In its sample, the clone carrying this TCR beta chain was seen once. Per germline, CDR1 KGHDR and CDR2 SFDVKD. The CDR3 is 15 residues long. After removal of 7 bases from V and 1 base from J, the junction contained 5 bases not matched to a gene. Only in-frame clones appear in the TCRdb table, and some are missing; sequencing was by immunoSEQ multiplex PCR. The repertoire holds fewer than 250,000 clones, with 80% to 90% as singletons. This sample is drawn from a study of blood T cell repertoires in COVID-19. The TCR comes from a woman between 50 and 59 years old with active or convalescent COVID-19. Sequenced material: peripheral blood. The V call is TRBV24-1, the J call TRBJ2-1, with TRBD2 identical over 8 bases. The CDR3 nucleotides read TGTGCCACCAGCCCTACTAGCGGTTCCTACAATGAGCAGTTCTTC. This translates into CATSPTSGSYNEQFF.